The 4 T cell receptor beta chains reported below all come from one sample, sequenced in a study of PD-1 blockade in classical Hodgkin lymphoma. Repertoires were generated with immunoSEQ multiplex PCR, while TCRdb's copy carries only in-frame clones and drops some. Among roughly 18,000 clones, around three fifths were seen once, and the ten largest hold about 9%. All trial patients relapsed after autologous stem cell transplantation. Sequenced material: peripheral blood mononuclear cells (PBMCs), taken before the second cycle of nivolumab. Receptors originate from a human donor with classical Hodgkin lymphoma.

This chain connects TRBV7-9 to TRBJ1-1; D gene uncertain. The germline V and J ends were trimmed by 1 base and 8 bases, with 11 bases remaining between them. The CDR3 runs to 13 residues. The germline gives CDR1 SEHNR, CDR2 FQNEAQ (reference sequence). Here the CDR3 DNA reads TGTGCCAGCAGCTTAGGTCCCCAAGGGGAAGCTTTCTTT. It is translated as CASSLGPQGEAFF.

By share, this clone ranks as medium-sized. At the DNA level, this CDR3 is encoded by other sequences in the same sample as well. The CDR3 loop reads CASSEARQGPYNEQFF. CDR3 nucleotide sequence: TGTGCCAGCAGTGAAGCACGGCAGGGGCCCTACAATGAGCAGTTCTTC. The chain recombines TRBV2 with TRBJ2-1, with D possibly being TRBD1 (6 bases). V lost 0 bases and J lost 2, with 11 bases in between. Germline V gene sequence: CDR1 SNHLY, CDR2 FYNNEI. The CDR3 has 16 residues.

This chain links TRBV28 with TRBJ2-7; 10 nucleotides align to TRBD2. Germline V gives CDR1 MDHEN, CDR2 SYDVKM. CDR3 length: 17 residues. V dropped 4 bases and J dropped 3; count of bases not matched to a gene: 12. The CDR3 DNA is TGTGCCAGCAGTTCAAACAAATGGACTAGCGGAGACTACGAGCAGTACTTC. Amino acids: CASSSNKWTSGDYEQYF. The complete variable domain, with remaining parts taken from reference TRBV28 and TRBJ2-7, reads DVKVTQSSRYLVKRTGEKVFLECVQDMDHENMFWYRQDPGLGLRLIYFSYDVKMKEKGDIPEGYSVSREKKERFSLILESASTNQTSMYLCASSSNKWTSGDYEQYFGPGTRLTVT.

This clone was seen more than once but under ten times. The V and J genes are TRBV7-9 and TRBJ1-2; D not resolved. The V gene's germline CDR1 is SEHNR and CDR2 FQNEAQ (reference sequence). V was cut by 4 bases and J by 4 bases, with 16 bases left in between. This CDR3 comprises 15 residues. DNA for the CDR3: TGTGCCAGCAGCTCCGAGTGGGCTCCTAGCTATGGCTACACCTTC. It specifies CASSSEWAPSYGYTF.